Listed below are T cell receptor beta chains from one sample, sequenced in a study of T-cell memory formation after mild COVID-19. From the 5' RACE reads, TCRdb called clonotypes with MiXCR, one entry per CDR3 protein. The sample has a few hundred thousand distinct CDR3 sequences; approximately 24% are singletons. Sequencing used PBMCs or a T cell subset sorted from them (not recorded which). Receptors were obtained from an adult woman who had mild COVID-19 (a few samples of this study predate the infection). Cell type and time point are not known. The CDR3 runs from the conserved cysteine through the conserved F or W.

j_call	v_call	cdr3_aa
TRBJ2-1	TRBV12-3/TRBV12-4	CASSFFPFSGGYNEQFF
TRBJ1-1	TRBV5-1	CASSLRGDMNTEAFF
TRBJ1-3	TRBV7-6	CASSPVEGRTGNTIYF
TRBJ2-2	TRBV5-1	CASSRLSGNTGELFF
TRBJ2-3	TRBV5-1	CASSLMTQLSTDTQYF
TRBJ2-2	TRBV5-1	CASSKDTSNTGELFF
TRBJ1-2	TRBV5-4	CASSVGGDNYGYTF
TRBJ2-3	TRBV7-3	CASSPLGTGVDTQYF
TRBJ2-7	TRBV7-2	CASSSTAVGGVYEQYF
TRBJ2-1	TRBV12-3/TRBV12-4	CASSPLGLAGDGQFF
TRBJ1-1	TRBV12-3/TRBV12-4	CASSLRGHTEAFF
TRBJ2-7	TRBV6-5	CASSYSRGRLAVAYEQYF
TRBJ1-2	TRBV11-2	CASSLGTGIYGYTF
TRBJ2-7	TRBV7-2	CASSPPTDEQYF
TRBJ1-6	TRBV7-9	CASSFEGRANSPLHF
TRBJ2-5	TRBV2	CASSGRGTAQVTQYF
TRBJ2-5	TRBV7-2	CASSLDAARETQYF
TRBJ2-1	TRBV5-1	CASSLEGGGHEQFF
TRBJ2-1	TRBV3-1	CASTRGSYNEQFF
TRBJ2-1	TRBV24-1	CATSDYVGAYNEQFF
TRBJ2-3	TRBV11-2	CASSFRKTGVADTQYF
TRBJ2-5	TRBV12-3/TRBV12-4	CASSPNAGTGAF
TRBJ2-3	TRBV20-1	CSARDLGDTQYF
TRBJ2-1	TRBV7-9	CASSPGLLGGSYNEQFF
TRBJ2-1	TRBV27	CASSFLGGGAYNEQFF
TRBJ2-4	TRBV11-2	CASSLGVVTGIGKNIQYF
TRBJ2-7	TRBV5-1	CASTPRSGTYEQYF
TRBJ2-1	TRBV6-9	CAIHPPGAPNEQFF
TRBJ2-5	TRBV7-9	CASSLGVTAAETQYF
TRBJ1-5	TRBV18	CASSSGQGEDQPQHF
TRBJ2-3	TRBV19	CASNGPGAGMVTDTQYF
TRBJ2-5	TRBV7-9	CASSPPRGQVGETQYF
TRBJ2-3	TRBV5-1	CASSFPAAGPSPDTQYF
TRBJ1-2	TRBV3-1	CASSAGTGSPLGYGYTF
TRBJ2-1	TRBV27	CASSRLAATYNEQFF
TRBJ2-1	TRBV19	CASSIRDARGNEQFF